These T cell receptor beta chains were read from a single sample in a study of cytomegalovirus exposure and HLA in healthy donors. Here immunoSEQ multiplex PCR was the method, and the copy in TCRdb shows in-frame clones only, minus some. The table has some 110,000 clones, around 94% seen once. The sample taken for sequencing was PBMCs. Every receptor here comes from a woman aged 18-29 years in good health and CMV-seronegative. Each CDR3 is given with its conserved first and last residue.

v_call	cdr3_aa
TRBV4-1	CASSPRRGRGNTEAFF
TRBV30	CAYRQGLNYGYTF
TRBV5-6	CASSLVAGGDNEKLFF
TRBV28	CVAETNYGYTF
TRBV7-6	CASSPNPTVNYGYTF
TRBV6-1	CASTLAGGLYNEQFF
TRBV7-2	CASMPWEGRDNEQFF
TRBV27	CASSWTSSPGGTQYF
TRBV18	CASSPNLKTDTQYF
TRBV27	CASSRTRGSRETQYF
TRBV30	CACLPGVAGLWSETQYF
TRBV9	CASSVAGQSPINQPQHF
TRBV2	CASRHRTGGTYEQYF
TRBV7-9	CASSRTRGGHYEQYF
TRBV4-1	CASTPGPSKNTEAFF
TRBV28	CASSSRDREGQPQHF
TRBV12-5	CASGLSRTGNTEAFF
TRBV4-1	CASSQEASGVDNEQFF
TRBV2	CASTTPARGENNEQFF
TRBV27	CASRRQADFYQPQHF
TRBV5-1	CASSLAQGFSEQYF
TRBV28	CASSPLDYQETQYF
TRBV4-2	CASSQVNPATGIGQETQYF
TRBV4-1	CASSLLGLAGELREQYF
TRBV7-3	CASSSTGANVLTF
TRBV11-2	CASSLAGVDEQFF
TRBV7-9	CASSSTGSGNTIYF
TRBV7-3	CASSLAGTGELFF
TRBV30	CAQTRDNLNEQFF
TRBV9	CASSPGSPGELFF
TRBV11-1	CASSLGGLAGVGEQFF
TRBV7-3	CASSQDGETQYF
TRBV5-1	CASSIRQGRETQYF
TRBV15	CATSRQTRVDTEAFF
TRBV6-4	CASSDRARTGFFVETDQERWEQYF
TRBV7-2	CASSLEGFGTGIQETQYF
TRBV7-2	CASSLQSSGFSYEQYF
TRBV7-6	CASSYRLAGGQETQYF